The clone carrying this TCR beta chain turned up a few times. Its antigen remains unidentified. CDR3 length: 13 amino acids. The germline V and J ends were trimmed by 0 bases and 2 bases, with 8 bases remaining between them. Germline CDR1 and CDR2: DFQATT and SNEGSKA (reference sequence). A single record per CDR3 protein comes from TCRdb applying MiXCR to the reads. This table has 160,000 or so distinct CDR3 sequences, 23% appearing once. This entry belongs to a study of T cell repertoires in cytomegalovirus infection. Study-level results: HLA-C-restricted, CMV-specific TCR beta clonotypes were dominant ex vivo.

The sequenced sample was PBMCs. This chain uses TRBV20-1 with TRBJ2-7; weak D call: TRBD1 (6 bases). The receptor was isolated from a human donor in good health (CMV status not recorded). Some clones in this sample may be carry-over from other donors' samples. CDR3 in DNA: TGCAGTGCTAGAGAAACAGGGACCTACGAGCAGTACTTC. This gives the protein CSARETGTYEQYF.